Each of the 6 T cell receptor beta chains below was sequenced from the same sample in a study of T cells in tumors after PD-1 blockade (dated by TCRdb to between 2019 and 2020). The library was produced with the immunoSEQ multiplex PCR assay. What TCRdb holds here is the immuneACCESS table cut down to in-frame rearrangements. Part of the clones is not present; checked against another copy, under half of the missing clones reflect an unresolved V gene, and the others are unexplained. This sample comprises about 33,000 clones, around 80% of them detected only once. In total, the top ten clones hold approximately 38% of the sample. What this sample's time point label stands for: before anti-PD-1 therapy. Sequenced here: PBMCs, sampled before anti-PD-1 treatment. These receptors were taken from a human donor with basal cell carcinoma.

This chain joins TRBV19 and TRBJ2-3; the match to TRBD2 covers 11 bases. The CDR3 length is 17 residues. Germline CDR1 is LNHDA and CDR2 is SQIVND (reference sequence). Trimming cost V 3 bases and J 4 bases; bases outside gene matches: 9. The CDR3, as DNA: TGTGCCAGTAGTATGGTTAGCGGGGGGGCCGGTCCAGATACGCAGTATTTT. Protein product: CASSMVSGGAGPDTQYF.

The table lists this clone with a count of one. The V and J genes are TRBV28 and TRBJ2-7; 8 bases are a match to TRBD2. J was trimmed by 5 bases and V by 7 bases; bases with no gene match: 13. CDR1 is MDHEN and CDR2 is SYDVKM in the germline V gene. CDR3 size: 15 residues. The CDR3 region is CASILAGRAFDEQYF. For the CDR3, the DNA is TGTGCCAGCATTCTCGCCGGGAGGGCCTTTGACGAGCAGTACTTC.

The chain recombines TRBV9 with TRBJ2-1, with TRBD2 matching over 7 bases. The CDR3 covers 16 residues. Per germline, CDR1 SGDLS and CDR2 YYNGEE. Trimming took 0 bases from V and 4 from J; bases not matched to a gene: 7. DNA for the CDR3: TGTGCCAGCAGCGTAGTGGCTAGCGGACGTTACAATGAGCAGTTCTTC. Its translation is CASSVVASGRYNEQFF.

V is TRBV11-3 and J is TRBJ1-3, with D unclear. Trimming stripped 1 base from V and 1 base from J, with 14 bases between. From germline, CDR1 is SGHNT and CDR2 YENEEA. CDR3 length: 17 residues. CDR3 loop: CASSLAINGFSGNTIYF. CDR3 coding DNA: TGTGCCAGCAGCTTAGCCATCAACGGGTTTTCTGGAAACACCATATATTTT.

This clone came up a few times. This chain joins TRBV7-9 and TRBJ1-6; D not resolved. CDR1 SEHNR and CDR2 FQNEAQ come from the germline V gene (reference sequence). The CDR3 runs 14 residues. V shed 2 bases and J shed 7 bases, with 9 bases lying between them. As DNA, the CDR3 is TGTGCCAGCAGCTTAAACGGGAGGAATTCACCCCTCCACTTT. It specifies CASSLNGRNSPLHF.

Details on this clone: Other DNA sequences in this sample translate to the same CDR3. V gene TRBV28 combines with J gene TRBJ1-5; 9 bases map to TRBD1. The CDR3 is made up of 15 amino acids. J was trimmed by 7 bases and V by 5 bases; bases with no gene match: 9. In germline, CDR1 is MDHEN, CDR2 SYDVKM. CDR3 bases: TGTGCCAGCAGTCTCGGACAGGGGTTCAGGCAGCCCCAGCATTTT. Residues: CASSLGQGFRQPQHF.